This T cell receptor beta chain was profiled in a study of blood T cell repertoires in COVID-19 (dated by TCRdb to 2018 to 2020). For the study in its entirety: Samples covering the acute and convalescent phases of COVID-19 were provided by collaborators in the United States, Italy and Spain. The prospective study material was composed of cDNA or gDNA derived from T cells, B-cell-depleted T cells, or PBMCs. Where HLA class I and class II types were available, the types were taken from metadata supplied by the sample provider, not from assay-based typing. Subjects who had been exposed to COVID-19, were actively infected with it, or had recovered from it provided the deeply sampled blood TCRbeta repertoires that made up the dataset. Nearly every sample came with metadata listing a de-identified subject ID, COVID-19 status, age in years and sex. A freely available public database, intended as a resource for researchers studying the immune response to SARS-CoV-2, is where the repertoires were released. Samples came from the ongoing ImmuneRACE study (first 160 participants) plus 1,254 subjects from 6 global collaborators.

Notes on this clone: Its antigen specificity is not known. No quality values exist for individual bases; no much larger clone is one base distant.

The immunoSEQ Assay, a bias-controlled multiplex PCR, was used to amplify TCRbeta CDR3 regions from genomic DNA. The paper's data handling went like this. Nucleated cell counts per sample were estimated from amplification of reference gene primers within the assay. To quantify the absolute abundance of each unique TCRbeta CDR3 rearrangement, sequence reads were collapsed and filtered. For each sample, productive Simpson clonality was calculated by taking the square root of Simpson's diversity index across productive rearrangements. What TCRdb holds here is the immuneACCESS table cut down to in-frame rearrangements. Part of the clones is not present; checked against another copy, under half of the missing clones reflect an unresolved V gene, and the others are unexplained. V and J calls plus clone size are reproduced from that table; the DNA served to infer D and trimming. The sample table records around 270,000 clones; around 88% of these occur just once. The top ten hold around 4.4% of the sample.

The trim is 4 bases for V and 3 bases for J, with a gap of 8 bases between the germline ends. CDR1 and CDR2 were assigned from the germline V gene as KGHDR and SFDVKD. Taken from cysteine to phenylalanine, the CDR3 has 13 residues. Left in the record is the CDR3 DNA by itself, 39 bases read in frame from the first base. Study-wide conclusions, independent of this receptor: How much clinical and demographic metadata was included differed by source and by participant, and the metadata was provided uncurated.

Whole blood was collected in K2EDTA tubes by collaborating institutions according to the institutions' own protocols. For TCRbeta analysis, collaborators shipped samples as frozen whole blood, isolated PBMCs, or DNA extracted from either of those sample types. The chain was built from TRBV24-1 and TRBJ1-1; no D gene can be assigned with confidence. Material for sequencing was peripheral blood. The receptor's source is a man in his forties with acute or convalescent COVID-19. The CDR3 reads CATSDPPYTEAFF. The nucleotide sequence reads TGTGCCACCAGTGACCCTCCCTACACTGAAGCTTTCTTT.